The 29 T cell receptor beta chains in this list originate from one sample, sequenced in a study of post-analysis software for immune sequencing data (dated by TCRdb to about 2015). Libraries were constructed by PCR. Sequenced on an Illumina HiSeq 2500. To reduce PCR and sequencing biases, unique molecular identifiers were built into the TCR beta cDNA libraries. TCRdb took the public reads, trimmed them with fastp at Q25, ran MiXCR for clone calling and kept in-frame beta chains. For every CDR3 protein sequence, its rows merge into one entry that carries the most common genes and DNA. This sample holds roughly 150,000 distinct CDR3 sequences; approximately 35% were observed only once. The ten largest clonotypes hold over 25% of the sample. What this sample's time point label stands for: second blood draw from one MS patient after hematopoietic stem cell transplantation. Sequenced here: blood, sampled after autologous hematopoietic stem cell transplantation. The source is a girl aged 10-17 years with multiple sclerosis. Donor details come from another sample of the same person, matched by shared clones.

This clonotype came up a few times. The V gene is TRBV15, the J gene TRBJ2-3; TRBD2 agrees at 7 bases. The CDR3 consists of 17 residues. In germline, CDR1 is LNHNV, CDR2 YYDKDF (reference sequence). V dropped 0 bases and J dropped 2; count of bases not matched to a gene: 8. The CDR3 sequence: CATSRDWSGADTDTQYF. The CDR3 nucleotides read TGTGCCACCAGCAGAGATTGGAGCGGGGCAGACACAGATACGCAGTATTTT.

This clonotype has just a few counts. The CDR3 spells CSAALAGSRYNEQFF. CDR3 coding DNA: TGCAGTGCTGCCTTAGCGGGATCGAGGTACAATGAGCAGTTCTTC. The rearrangement links TRBV20-1 to TRBJ2-1; 8 bases are a match to TRBD2. The germline V gene encodes CDR1 DFQATT and CDR2 SNEGSKA (reference sequence). V shed 5 bases, J shed 4 bases, and the junction held 10 bases outside the gene matches. There are 15 residues in the CDR3.

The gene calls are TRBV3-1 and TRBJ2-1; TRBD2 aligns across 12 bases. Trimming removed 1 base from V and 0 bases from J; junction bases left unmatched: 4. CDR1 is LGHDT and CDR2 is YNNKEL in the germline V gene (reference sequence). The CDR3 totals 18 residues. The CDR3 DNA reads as TGTGCCAGCAGCCAAGGGACTAGCGGGAAGGCCTCCTACAATGAGCAGTTCTTC. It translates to CASSQGTSGKASYNEQFF.

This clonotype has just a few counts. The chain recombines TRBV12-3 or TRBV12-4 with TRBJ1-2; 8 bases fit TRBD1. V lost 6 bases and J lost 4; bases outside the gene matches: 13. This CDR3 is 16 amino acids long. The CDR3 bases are TGTGCCAGCAGCTCCTGGACAGGGAAGTTTAGCTATGGCTACACCTTC. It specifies CASSSWTGKFSYGYTF.

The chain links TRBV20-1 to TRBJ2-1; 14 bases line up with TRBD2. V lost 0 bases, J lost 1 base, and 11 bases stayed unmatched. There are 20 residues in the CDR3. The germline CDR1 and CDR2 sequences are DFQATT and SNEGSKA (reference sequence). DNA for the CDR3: TGCAGTGCTAGAGATTTTGCCCTCCGGACTAGCGGGAGGTCCTACAATGAGCAGTTCTTC. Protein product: CSARDFALRTSGRSYNEQFF.

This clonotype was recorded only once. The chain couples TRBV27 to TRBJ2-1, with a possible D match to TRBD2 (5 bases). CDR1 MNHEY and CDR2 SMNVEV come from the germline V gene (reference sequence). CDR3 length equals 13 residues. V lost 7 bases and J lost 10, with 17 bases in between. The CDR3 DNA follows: TGTGCCAGCAAAGCGGATAGCGCCTACGAGCAGTTCTTC. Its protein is CASKADSAYEQFF.

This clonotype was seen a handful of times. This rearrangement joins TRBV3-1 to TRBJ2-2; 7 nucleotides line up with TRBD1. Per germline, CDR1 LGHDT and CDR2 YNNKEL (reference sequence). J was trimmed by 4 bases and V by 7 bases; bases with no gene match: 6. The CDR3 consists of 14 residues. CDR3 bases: TGTGCCAGCACCGCGACAGGGACCACCGGGGAGCTGTTTTTT. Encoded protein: CASTATGTTGELFF.

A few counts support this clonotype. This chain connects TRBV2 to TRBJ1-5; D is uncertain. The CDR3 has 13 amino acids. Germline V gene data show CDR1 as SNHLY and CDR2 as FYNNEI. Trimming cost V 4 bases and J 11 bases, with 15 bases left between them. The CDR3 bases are TGTGCCAGCAGTGTTCGCCCCGATGGGGCCCAGCATTTT. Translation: CASSVRPDGAQHF.

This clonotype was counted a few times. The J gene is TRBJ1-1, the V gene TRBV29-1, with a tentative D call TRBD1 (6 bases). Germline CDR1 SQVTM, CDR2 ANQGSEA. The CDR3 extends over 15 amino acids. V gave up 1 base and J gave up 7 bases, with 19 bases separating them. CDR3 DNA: TGCAGCGTTGAAGGAGGACAGTCAGCCGGGGGTGAAGCTTTCTTT. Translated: CSVEGGQSAGGEAFF.

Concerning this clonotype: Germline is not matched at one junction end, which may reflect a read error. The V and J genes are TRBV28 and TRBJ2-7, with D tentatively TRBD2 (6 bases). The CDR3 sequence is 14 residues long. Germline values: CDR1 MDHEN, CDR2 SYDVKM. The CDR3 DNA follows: TGTGTCAGCACGGGGGTCTGGGGCTCCTACGAGCAGTACTTC. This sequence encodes CVSTGVWGSYEQYF.

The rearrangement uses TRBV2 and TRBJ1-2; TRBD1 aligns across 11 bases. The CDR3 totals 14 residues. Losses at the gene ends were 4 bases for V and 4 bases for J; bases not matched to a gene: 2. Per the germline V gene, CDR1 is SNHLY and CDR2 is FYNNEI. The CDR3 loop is CASSGGQGGYGYTF. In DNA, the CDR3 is TGTGCCAGCAGTGGGGGACAGGGGGGCTATGGCTACACCTTC. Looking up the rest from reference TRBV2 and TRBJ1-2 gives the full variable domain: EPEVTQTPSHQVTQMGQEVILRCVPISNHLYFYWYRQILGQKVEFLVSFYNNEISEKSEIFDDQFSVERPDGSNFTLKIRSTKLEDSAMYFCASSGGQGGYGYTFGSGTRLTVV.

In nucleotides, the CDR3 is TGTGCCAGAGGAGGACCGGGAAGTAACGAGCAGTACTTC. This translates into CARGGPGSNEQYF. The chain is built from TRBV2 and TRBJ2-7; tentatively, D is TRBD2 (5 bases). The V gene lost 9 bases and the J gene lost 5 bases, with 17 bases spanning the gap. The CDR3 spans 13 residues. Germline CDR1 reads SNHLY; CDR2 reads FYNNEI.

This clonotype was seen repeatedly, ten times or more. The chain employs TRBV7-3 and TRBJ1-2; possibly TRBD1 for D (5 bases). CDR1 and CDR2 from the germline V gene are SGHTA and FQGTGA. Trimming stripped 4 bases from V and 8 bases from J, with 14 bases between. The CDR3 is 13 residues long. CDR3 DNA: TGTGCCAGCAGCTCCTCCCGCGGGGACGGCTACACCTTC. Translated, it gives CASSSSRGDGYTF.

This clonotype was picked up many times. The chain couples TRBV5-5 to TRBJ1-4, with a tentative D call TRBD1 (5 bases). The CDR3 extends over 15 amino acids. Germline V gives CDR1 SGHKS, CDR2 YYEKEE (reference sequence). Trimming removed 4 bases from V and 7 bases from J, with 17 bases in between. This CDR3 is CASSAMGVPSEKLFF. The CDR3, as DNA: TGTGCCAGCAGCGCCATGGGGGTACCGAGTGAAAAACTGTTTTTT. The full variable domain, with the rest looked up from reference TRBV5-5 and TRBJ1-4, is DAGVTQSPTHLIKTRGQQVTLRCSPISGHKSVSWYQQVLGQGPQFIFQYYEKEERGRGNFPDRFSARQFPNYSSELNVNALLLGDSALYLCASSAMGVPSEKLFFGSGTQLSVL.

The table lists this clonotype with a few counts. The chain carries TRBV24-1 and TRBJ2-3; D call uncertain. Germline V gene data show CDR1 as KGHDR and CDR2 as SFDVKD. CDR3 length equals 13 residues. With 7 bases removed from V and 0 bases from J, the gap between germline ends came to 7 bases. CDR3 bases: TGTGCCACCAGGTCCCTGAGCACAGATACGCAGTATTTT. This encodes CATRSLSTDTQYF.

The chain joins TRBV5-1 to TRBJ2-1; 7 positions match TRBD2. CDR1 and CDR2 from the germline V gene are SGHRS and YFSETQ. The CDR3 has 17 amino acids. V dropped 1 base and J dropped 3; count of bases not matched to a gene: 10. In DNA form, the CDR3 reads TGCGCCAGCAGCTTGACTGGAACAAGCGGGGACTACAATGAGCAGTTCTTC. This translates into CASSLTGTSGDYNEQFF.

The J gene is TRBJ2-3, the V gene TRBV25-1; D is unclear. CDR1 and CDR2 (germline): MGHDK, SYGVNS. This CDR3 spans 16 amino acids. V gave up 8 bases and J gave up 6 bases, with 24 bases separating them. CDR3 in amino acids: CASDDSNVNQLDTQYF. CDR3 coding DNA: TGTGCCAGCGACGACTCGAACGTTAACCAGTTGGATACGCAGTATTTT.

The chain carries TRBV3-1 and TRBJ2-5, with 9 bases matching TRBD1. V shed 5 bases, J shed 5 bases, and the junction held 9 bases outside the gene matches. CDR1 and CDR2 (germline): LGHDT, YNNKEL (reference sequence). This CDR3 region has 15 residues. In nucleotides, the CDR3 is TGTGCCAGCAGCGGGCCGGGACAGGGCTTCGAGACCCAGTACTTC. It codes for CASSGPGQGFETQYF.

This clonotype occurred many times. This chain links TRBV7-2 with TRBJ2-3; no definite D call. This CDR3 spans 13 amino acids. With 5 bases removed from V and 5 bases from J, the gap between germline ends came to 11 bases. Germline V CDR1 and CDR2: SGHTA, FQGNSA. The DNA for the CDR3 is TGTGCCAGCAGCCCAACACTGGGAGATACGCAGTATTTT. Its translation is CASSPTLGDTQYF.

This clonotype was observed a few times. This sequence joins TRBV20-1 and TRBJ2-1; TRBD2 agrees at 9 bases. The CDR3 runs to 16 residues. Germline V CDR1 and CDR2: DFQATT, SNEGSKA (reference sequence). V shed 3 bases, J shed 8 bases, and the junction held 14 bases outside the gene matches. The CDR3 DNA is TGCAGTGCTAGTGAACACGCGGGAGGGCCTTTTGATGAGCAGTTCTTC. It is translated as CSASEHAGGPFDEQFF.

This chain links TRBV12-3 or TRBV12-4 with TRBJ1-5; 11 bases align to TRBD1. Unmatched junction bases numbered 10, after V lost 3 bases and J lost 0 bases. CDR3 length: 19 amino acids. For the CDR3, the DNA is TGTGCCAGCAGTTTGAGGGACAGGGGGACTCCATATAGCAATCAGCCCCAGCATTTT. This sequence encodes CASSLRDRGTPYSNQPQHF.

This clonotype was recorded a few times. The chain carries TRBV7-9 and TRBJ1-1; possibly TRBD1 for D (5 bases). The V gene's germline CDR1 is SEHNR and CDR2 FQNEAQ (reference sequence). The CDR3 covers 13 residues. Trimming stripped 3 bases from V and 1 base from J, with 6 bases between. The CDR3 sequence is CASSFQGNTEAFF. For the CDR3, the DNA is TGTGCCAGCAGCTTTCAGGGGAACACTGAAGCTTTCTTT.

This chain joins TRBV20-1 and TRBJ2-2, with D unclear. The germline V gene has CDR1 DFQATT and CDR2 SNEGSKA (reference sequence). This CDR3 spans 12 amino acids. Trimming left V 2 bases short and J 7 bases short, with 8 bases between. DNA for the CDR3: TGCAGTGCTAGAAGAGACGGCGGGGAGCTGTTTTTT. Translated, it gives CSARRDGGELFF.

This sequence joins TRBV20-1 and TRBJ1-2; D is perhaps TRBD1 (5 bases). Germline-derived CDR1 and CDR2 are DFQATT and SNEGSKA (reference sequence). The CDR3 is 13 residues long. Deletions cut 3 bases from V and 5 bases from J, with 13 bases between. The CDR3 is CSASDSSNYGYTF. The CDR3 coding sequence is TGCAGTGCTAGTGACAGCTCAAATTATGGCTACACCTTC.

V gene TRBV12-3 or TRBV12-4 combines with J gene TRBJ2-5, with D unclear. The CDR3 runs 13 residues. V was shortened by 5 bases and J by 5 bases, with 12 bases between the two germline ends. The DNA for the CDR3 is TGTGCCAGCAGTCCCAAAGGGTGCGAGACCCAGTACTTC. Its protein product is CASSPKGCETQYF.

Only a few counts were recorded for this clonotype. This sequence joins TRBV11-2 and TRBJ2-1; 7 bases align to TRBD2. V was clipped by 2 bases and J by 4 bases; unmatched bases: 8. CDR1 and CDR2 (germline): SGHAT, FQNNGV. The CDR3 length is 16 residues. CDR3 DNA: TGTGCCAGCAGCTTAAACTGGGAGGGCCTTTACAATGAGCAGTTCTTC. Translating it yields CASSLNWEGLYNEQFF.

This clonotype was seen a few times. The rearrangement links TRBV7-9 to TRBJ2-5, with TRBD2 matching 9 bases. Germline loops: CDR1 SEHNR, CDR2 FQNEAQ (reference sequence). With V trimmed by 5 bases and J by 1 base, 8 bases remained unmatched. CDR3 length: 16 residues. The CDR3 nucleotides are TGTGCCAGCAGCCCAAGACTAGCGGAAGTCCAAGAGACCCAGTACTTC. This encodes CASSPRLAEVQETQYF.

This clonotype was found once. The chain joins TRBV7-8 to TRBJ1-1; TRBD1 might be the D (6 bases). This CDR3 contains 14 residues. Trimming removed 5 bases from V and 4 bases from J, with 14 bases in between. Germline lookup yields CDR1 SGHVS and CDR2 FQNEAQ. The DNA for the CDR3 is TGTGCCAGCAGCACTTCCTACAGGGCCACTGAAGCTTTCTTT. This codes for CASSTSYRATEAFF.

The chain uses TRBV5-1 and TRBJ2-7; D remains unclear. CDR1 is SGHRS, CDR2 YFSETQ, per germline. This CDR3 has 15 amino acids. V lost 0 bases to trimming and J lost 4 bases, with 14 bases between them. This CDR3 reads CASSLGVGVAYEQYF. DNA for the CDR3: TGCGCCAGCAGCTTGGGGGTTGGAGTTGCATACGAGCAGTACTTC. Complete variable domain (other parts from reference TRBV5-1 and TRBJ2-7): KAGVTQTPRYLIKTRGQQVTLSCSPISGHRSVSWYQQTPGQGLQFLFEYFSETQRNKGNFPGRFSGRQFSNSRSEMNVSTLELGDSALYLCASSLGVGVAYEQYFGPGTRLTVT.